These 3 T cell receptor beta chains were all obtained from the same sample, sequenced in a study of blood T cell repertoires in COVID-19. Sequencing used immunoSEQ multiplex PCR; TCRdb keeps in-frame clones, though not all of them. The repertoire holds about 65,000 clones, with 90% to 95% as singletons. The sequencing sample was made of peripheral blood. These receptors were obtained from a man between 65 and 85 years old with active COVID-19.

This chain joins TRBV6-5 and TRBJ1-5; no clear D gene. The germline gives CDR1 MNHEY, CDR2 SVGAGI. V was shortened by 5 bases and J by 3 bases, with 11 bases between the two germline ends. CDR3 length: 14 amino acids. CDR3 nucleotides: TGTGCCAGCAGTACGGCAGGATACAATCAGCCCCAGCATTTT. Translated, it gives CASSTAGYNQPQHF.

V gene TRBV27 combines with J gene TRBJ2-2; TRBD1 might be the D (6 bases). The V gene lost 3 bases and the J gene lost 5 bases, with 13 bases spanning the gap. Germline V lookup: CDR1 MNHEY, CDR2 SMNVEV (reference sequence). The CDR3 runs to 15 residues. CDR3 sequence (DNA): TGTGCCAGCAGTTTTCGGCAGGGGCGGACCGGGGAGCTGTTTTTT. It yields the protein CASSFRQGRTGELFF.

The chain couples TRBV2 to TRBJ2-3, with D possibly TRBD1 on 5 matching bases. CDR3 length: 15 residues. V gave up 3 bases and J gave up 3 bases, with 13 bases separating them. Per the germline V gene, CDR1 is SNHLY and CDR2 is FYNNEI. CDR3 DNA: TGTGCCAGCAGTGATTCGCCTGACAGTACAGATACGCAGTATTTT. This gives the protein CASSDSPDSTDTQYF.